This T cell receptor (beta chain) was profiled in a study of early T cells in non-severe SARS-CoV-2 infection. Study-level background: It was bulk RNA from unsorted whole blood that was sequenced, and the chains were unpaired.

V was trimmed by 4 bases and J by 6 bases, leaving 16 bases between them. The CDR3 covers 14 residues. The germline V gene has CDR1 SGHTA and CDR2 FQGNSA. TCRdb recomputed calls from the 5' RACE reads with MiXCR, one row per CDR3 protein. The sample carries 55,000 to 70,000 distinct CDR3 sequences, 11% recorded once. This chain uses TRBV7-2 with TRBJ2-7; either TRBD1 or TRBD2 may supply D (5 bases each). The source is an adult who was a healthcare worker with PCR-confirmed SARS-CoV-2 infection or an uninfected control (not recorded which). The sequencing sample was made of whole blood. The DNA of the CDR3 is TGTGCCAGCAGCTCGTCTAGCTGGGGCTCCGAGCAGTACTTC. Translated: CASSSSSWGSEQYF.